This T cell receptor (beta chain) was sequenced for a study of control samples from healthy donors and cancer patients. Looked up from germline, CDR1 is KGHSH and CDR2 is LQKENI. The CDR3 has 14 amino acids. V was pared by 6 bases and J by 2 bases, with 14 bases between. Data came from immunoSEQ multiplex PCR; TCRdb stores just in-frame clones and leaves some out. Of 150,000 or so clones listed, more than 85% are singletons. This clone appeared a few times. The sequencing sample was made of blood. The TCR was taken from a woman aged 25 to 45 in good health. V usage is TRBV18 and J usage is TRBJ2-7; maybe TRBD1 (5 bases). The CDR3 DNA reads as TGTGCCAGCTCGCTCAGGGATAACCCCTACGAGCAGTACTTC. This codes for CASSLRDNPYEQYF.